Sequencing of this T cell receptor (beta chain) was carried out in a study of human T cells and chemical hapten exposure. TCRdb re-called the 5' RACE reads through MiXCR, storing one row per CDR3 protein. The repertoire holds more than 60,000 distinct CDR3 sequences, with roughly 15% as singletons. The starting material, unfractionated whole blood, was used for total RNA extraction. Trimming left V 5 bases short and J 5 bases short, with 4 bases between. This CDR3 contains 11 residues. CDR1 SGHTA and CDR2 FQGNSA come from the germline V gene. This sequence originates from a female donor in good health. The chain couples TRBV7-2 to TRBJ2-1, with unresolved D. The CDR3, as DNA: TGTGCCAGCAGCGCGCACAATGAGCAGTTCTTC. It is translated as CASSAHNEQFF.